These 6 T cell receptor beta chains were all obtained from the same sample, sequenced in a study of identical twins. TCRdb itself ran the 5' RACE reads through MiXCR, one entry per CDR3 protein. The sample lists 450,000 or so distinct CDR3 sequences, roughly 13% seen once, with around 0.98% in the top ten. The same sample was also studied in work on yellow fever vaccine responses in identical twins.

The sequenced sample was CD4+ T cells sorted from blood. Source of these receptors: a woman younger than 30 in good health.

The CDR3 bases are TGCAGCGCCACGAGGGGGGCGAACACCGGGGAGCTGTTTTTT. The encoded protein is CSATRGANTGELFF. The chain joins TRBV29-1 to TRBJ2-2, with D perhaps assigned TRBD1 or TRBD2 (6 bases each). Trimming cost V 7 bases and J 0 bases, with 12 bases left between them. The length of the CDR3 is 14 residues. Germline values: CDR1 SQVTM, CDR2 ANQGSEA.

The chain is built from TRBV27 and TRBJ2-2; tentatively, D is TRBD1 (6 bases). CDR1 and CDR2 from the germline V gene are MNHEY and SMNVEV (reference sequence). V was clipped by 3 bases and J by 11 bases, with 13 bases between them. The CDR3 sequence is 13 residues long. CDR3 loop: CASSFPDRSELFF. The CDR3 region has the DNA TGTGCCAGCAGTTTTCCCGACAGGTCCGAGCTGTTTTTT.

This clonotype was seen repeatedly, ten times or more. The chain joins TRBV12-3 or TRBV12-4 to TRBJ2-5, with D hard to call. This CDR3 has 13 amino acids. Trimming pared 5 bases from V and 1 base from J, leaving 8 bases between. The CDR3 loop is CASSPQIQETQYF. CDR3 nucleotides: TGTGCCAGCAGTCCCCAGATCCAAGAGACCCAGTACTTC.

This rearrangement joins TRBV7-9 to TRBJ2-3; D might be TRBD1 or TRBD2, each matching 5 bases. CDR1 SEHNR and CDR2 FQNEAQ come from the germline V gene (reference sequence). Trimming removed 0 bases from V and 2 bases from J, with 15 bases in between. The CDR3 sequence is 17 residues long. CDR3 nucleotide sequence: TGTGCCAGCAGCTTAGCTGAGGGGAACTCCCCCACAGATACGCAGTATTTT. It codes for CASSLAEGNSPTDTQYF.

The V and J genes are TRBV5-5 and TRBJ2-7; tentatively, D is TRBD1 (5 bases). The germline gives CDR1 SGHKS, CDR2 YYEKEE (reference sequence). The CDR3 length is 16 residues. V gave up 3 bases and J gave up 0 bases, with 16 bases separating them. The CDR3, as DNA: TGTGCCAGCAGCTCACGGACATCGACAAGCTCCTACGAGCAGTACTTC. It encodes CASSSRTSTSSYEQYF.

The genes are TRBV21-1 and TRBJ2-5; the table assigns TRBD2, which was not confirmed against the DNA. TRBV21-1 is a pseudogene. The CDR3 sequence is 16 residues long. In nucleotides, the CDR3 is TGTGCCAGCAGCAAACAGGACGTAGCGGGAGAAGAGACCCAGTACTTC. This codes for CASSKQDVAGEETQYF.